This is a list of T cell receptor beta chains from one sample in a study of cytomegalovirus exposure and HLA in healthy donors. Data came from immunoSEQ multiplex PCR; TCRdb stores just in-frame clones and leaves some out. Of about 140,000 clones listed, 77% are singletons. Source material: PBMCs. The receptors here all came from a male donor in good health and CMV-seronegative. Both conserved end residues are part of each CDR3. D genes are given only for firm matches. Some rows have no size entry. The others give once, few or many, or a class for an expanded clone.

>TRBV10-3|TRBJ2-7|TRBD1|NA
CAISDRDRGFSYEQYF
TGTGCCATCAGTGATAGAGACAGGGGGTTTTCCTACGAGCAGTACTTC
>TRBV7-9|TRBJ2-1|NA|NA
CSSSLSGNLRSGEQFF
TGTTCCAGCAGCTTATCAGGTAACTTACGGTCTGGTGAGCAGTTCTTC
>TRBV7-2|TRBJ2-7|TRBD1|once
CASSLTGGDHEQYF
TGTGCCAGCAGCTTGACAGGGGGTGATCACGAGCAGTACTTC
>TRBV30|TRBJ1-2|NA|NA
CAWSRFIYGYTF
TGTGCCTGGAGCCGGTTCATCTATGGCTACACCTTC
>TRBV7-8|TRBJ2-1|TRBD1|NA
CASRARGQGSYNEQFF
TGTGCCAGCAGGGCCCGGGGACAGGGGTCCTACAATGAGCAGTTCTTC
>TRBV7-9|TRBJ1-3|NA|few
CASSPKGGGAGNTIYF
TGTGCCAGCAGCCCAAAGGGCGGTGGGGCAGGAAACACCATATATTTT
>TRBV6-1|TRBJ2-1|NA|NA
CASSFGRPLNEQFF
TGTGCCAGCAGTTTTGGTCGCCCCCTAAATGAGCAGTTCTTC
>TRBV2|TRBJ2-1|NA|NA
CASRGQASSYNEQFF
TGTGCCAGCAGGGGGCAGGCCAGCTCCTACAATGAGCAGTTCTTC
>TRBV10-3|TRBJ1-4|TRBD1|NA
CAISDRDNEKLFF
TGTGCCATTTCGGACAGGGATAATGAAAAACTGTTTTTT
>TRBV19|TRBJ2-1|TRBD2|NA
CASTISGGEHNEQFF
TGTGCCAGTACTATTAGCGGGGGGGAACACAATGAGCAGTTCTTC
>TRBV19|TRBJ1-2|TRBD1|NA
CASSTPGQDYGYTF
TGTGCCAGTAGTACTCCCGGACAGGATTATGGCTACACCTTC
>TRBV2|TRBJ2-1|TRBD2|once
CASRGSGRNNEQFF
TGTGCCAGCAGAGGAAGCGGGAGGAACAATGAGCAGTTCTTC
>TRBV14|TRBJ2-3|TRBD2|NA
CASSQIAGGPADTQYF
TGTGCCAGCAGCCAAATAGCGGGGGGGCCCGCAGATACGCAGTATTTT
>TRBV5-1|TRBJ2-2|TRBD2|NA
CASSLFAGVNTGELFF
TGCGCCAGCAGCTTGTTCGCGGGAGTCAACACCGGGGAGCTGTTTTTT
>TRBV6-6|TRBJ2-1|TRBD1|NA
CASSYNSGTGYNEQFF
TGTGCCAGCAGTTACAATTCTGGGACAGGGTACAATGAGCAGTTCTTC
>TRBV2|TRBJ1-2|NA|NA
CASSPGTTRGYGYTF
TGTGCCAGCAGTCCCGGGACAACGAGGGGCTATGGCTACACCTTC
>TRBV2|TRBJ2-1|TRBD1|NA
CASISGQGRDEQFF
TGTGCCAGCATTTCGGGACAGGGTCGGGATGAGCAGTTCTTC
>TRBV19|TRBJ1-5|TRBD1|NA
CASRDRGSQPQHF
TGTGCCAGTAGGGACAGGGGGAGTCAGCCCCAGCATTTT
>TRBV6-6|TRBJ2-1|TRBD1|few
CASRQGTGVWEQFF
TGTGCCAGCAGACAAGGGACAGGGGTATGGGAGCAGTTCTTC
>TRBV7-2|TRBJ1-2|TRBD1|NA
CASSPKGQGREGYTF
TGTGCCAGCAGCCCTAAAGGACAGGGGAGGGAGGGCTACACCTTC
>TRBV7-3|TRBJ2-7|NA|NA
CARAGQGYEQYF
TGTGCCAGGGCCGGGCAGGGCTACGAGCAGTACTTC
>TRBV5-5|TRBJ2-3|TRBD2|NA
CASSPGDLAGTDTQYF
TGTGCCAGCAGCCCGGGGGACCTAGCGGGAACAGATACGCAGTATTTT
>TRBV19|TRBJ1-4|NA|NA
CASSSLAGINEKLFF
TGTGCCAGTAGTAGCTTAGCGGGAATTAATGAAAAACTGTTTTTT
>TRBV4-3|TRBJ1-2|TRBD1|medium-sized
CASSHAGTGYNYGYTF
TGCGCCAGCAGCCATGCCGGGACAGGATATAACTATGGCTACACCTTC
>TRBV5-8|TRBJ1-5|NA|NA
CASSLGGTLNQPQHF
TGTGCCAGCAGCTTGGGAGGAACCCTCAATCAGCCCCAGCATTTT
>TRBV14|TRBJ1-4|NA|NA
CASSLRVGEKLFF
TGTGCCAGCAGTCTCAGGGTCGGTGAAAAACTGTTTTTT
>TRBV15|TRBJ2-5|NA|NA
CATSRGTTQETQYF
TGTGCCACCAGCAGAGGGACAACCCAAGAGACCCAGTACTTC
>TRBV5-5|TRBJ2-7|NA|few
CASSLRRAGNEQYF
TGTGCCAGCAGCTTGAGGCGGGCGGGTAACGAGCAGTACTTC